This record covers a single T cell receptor (beta chain). The antigen remains unidentified. Additional DNA sequences in this sample encode the identical CDR3. The CDR3 extends over 15 amino acids. CDR1 is SGDLS and CDR2 is YYNGEE in the germline V gene. Unmatched junction bases numbered 5, after V lost 3 bases and J lost 1 base. The data are from a study of shared clonotypes between healthy human individuals. Study outcomes and limitations: The authors expected sequencing depth to affect clonotype sharing among donors.

Data came from immunoSEQ multiplex PCR; TCRdb stores just in-frame clones and leaves some out. Seen here are about 2.4 million clones, 93% observed once, and the top ten hold 0.36%. Material for sequencing was naive CD4+ T cells from PBMCs. Stated subset: CD45RA+ positively selected. The J gene is TRBJ1-1, the V gene TRBV9; 8 bases line up with TRBD1. This clonotype was obtained from a man in his late teens or twenties in good health. Some clones in this sample may be carry-over from other donors' samples. CDR3 amino acids: CASSAFGQGNTEAFF. The CDR3 DNA sequence: TGTGCCAGCAGCGCATTCGGACAGGGGAACACTGAAGCTTTCTTT.